The rows below give T cell receptor beta chains drawn from one sample of a study of CD8 T cells in Susac syndrome. TCRdb passed the immunoSEQ multiplex PCR reads through MiXCR, listing each CDR3 protein once. Altogether about 300,000 distinct CDR3 sequences are present, roughly 85% being singletons, with the ten largest covering around 0.21%. The specimen was CD8+ T cells from PBMCs. These receptor sequences come from a human donor with multiple sclerosis. Each CDR3 is given with its conserved first and last residue. The D gene is left open where the match is weak. Clone sizes are given selectively: once, few, many, or a class where the clone is expanded.

>14|TRBD2|TRBV19|NA|TRBJ2-1
CASRLAGRANEQFF
TGTGCCAGTAGACTAGCGGGAAGGGCCAATGAGCAGTTCTTC
>13|NA|TRBV2|NA|TRBJ2-7
CASWAARAHEQYF
TGTGCCAGCTGGGCGGCCAGGGCCCACGAGCAGTACTTC
>17|TRBD1|TRBV7-2|NA|TRBJ1-1
CASSPGQGAFMNTEAFF
TGTGCCAGCAGCCCGGGACAGGGGGCCTTCATGAACACTGAAGCTTTCTTT
>13|NA|TRBV13|NA|TRBJ1-1
CASSSNLNTEAFF
TGTGCCAGCAGCTCAAACCTGAACACTGAAGCTTTCTTT
>15|NA|TRBV4-3|NA|TRBJ2-7
CASSQDEIGSYEQYF
TGCGCCAGCAGCCAAGACGAGATAGGCTCCTACGAGCAGTACTTC
>16|NA|TRBV28|few|TRBJ2-6
CASSLWAGVGANVLTF
TGTGCCAGCAGTTTATGGGCAGGGGTCGGGGCCAACGTCCTGACTTTC
>14|TRBD1|TRBV7-2|NA|TRBJ1-1
CASSLDRTGGEAFF
TGTGCCAGCAGCTTAGATAGGACAGGTGGTGAAGCTTTCTTT
>12|NA|TRBV15|once|TRBJ1-2
CATSPESYGYTF
TGTGCCACCAGCCCAGAGAGCTATGGCTACACCTTC
>15|NA|TRBV12-3/TRBV12-4|NA|TRBJ1-2
CASSFRGDPHYGYTF
TGTGCCAGCAGTTTTCGCGGGGACCCTCACTATGGCTACACCTTC
>13|NA|TRBV5-4|NA|TRBJ2-7
CASSLVETYEQYF
TGTGCCAGCAGCTTGGTCGAAACCTACGAGCAGTACTTC
>14|NA|TRBV3-1|NA|TRBJ2-7
CASSQALATHEQYF
TGTGCCAGCAGCCAAGCACTAGCTACCCACGAGCAGTACTTC